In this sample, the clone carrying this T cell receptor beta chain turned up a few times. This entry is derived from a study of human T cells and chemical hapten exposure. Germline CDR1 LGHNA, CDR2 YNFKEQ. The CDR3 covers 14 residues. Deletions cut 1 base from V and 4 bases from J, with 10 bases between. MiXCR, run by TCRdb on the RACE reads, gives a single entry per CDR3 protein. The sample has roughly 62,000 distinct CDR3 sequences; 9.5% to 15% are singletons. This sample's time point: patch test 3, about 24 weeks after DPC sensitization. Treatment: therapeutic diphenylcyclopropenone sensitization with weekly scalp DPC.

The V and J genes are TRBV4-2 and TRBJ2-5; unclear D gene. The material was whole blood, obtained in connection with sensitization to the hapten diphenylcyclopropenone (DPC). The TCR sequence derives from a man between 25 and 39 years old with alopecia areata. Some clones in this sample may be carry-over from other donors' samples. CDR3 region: CASSQGASRETQYF. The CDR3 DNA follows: TGTGCCAGCAGCCAAGGGGCGTCTAGAGAGACCCAGTACTTC.